This T cell receptor beta chain derives from a study of T cells in Graves' hyperthyroidism and ophthalmopathy. Germline CDR1 GTSNPN, CDR2 SVGIG (reference sequence). The length of the CDR3 is 17 residues. Deletions cut 5 bases from V and 7 bases from J, with 30 bases between. The source material, RNA transcripts, was used to amplify TCR beta CDR3 regions. HTBI primers were used for first-round RT-PCR of the TCR CDR3. TCRdb processed the multiplex PCR reads anew with MiXCR; each CDR3 protein has one entry. The table records hundreds of thousands of distinct CDR3 sequences, more than 20% of them present only once. This clonotype was recorded a few times.

The specimen was blood. This receptor was obtained from a young man with Graves' ophthalmopathy. The V and J genes are TRBV30 and TRBJ2-7, with a possible D match to TRBD2 (6 bases). The CDR3 nucleotides read TGTGCCTGGGGTAGAGACTGGGGTAACCGGGGGTCGGGAGAGCAGTACTTC. Protein: CAWGRDWGNRGSGEQYF.